A single TCR beta chain is shown here with its context. In the original workflow: The authors estimated nucleated cell counts from reference gene primer amplification. Data came from immunoSEQ multiplex PCR; TCRdb stores just in-frame clones and leaves some out. For V, J and clone size, that table is used; D and trimming come from the DNA. The profile shows roughly 120,000 clones, about three quarters of them singletons. The data are from a study of blood T cell repertoires in COVID-19. Study information: Some COVID-19 samples were acute and others convalescent; all came from the United States, Italy and Spain. Sources were T cells, B-cell-depleted T cells, or PBMCs; the material itself was cDNA or gDNA.

Per germline, CDR1 SNHLY and CDR2 FYNNEI. This CDR3 has 18 residues. Trimming took off 4 bases at V and 4 bases at J, with 23 bases between the two ends. V is TRBV2 and J is TRBJ2-1; the D gene is possibly TRBD2 (5 bases). This clonotype was obtained from a human donor with acute or convalescent COVID-19. The donor label of this sample is uncertain. Sequenced material: peripheral blood. The CDR3 region has the DNA TGTGCCAGCAGTGCTCGGAGGACGGTGGGGTTGTATTACAATGAGCAGTTCTTC. Amino acid sequence: CASSARRTVGLYYNEQFF.